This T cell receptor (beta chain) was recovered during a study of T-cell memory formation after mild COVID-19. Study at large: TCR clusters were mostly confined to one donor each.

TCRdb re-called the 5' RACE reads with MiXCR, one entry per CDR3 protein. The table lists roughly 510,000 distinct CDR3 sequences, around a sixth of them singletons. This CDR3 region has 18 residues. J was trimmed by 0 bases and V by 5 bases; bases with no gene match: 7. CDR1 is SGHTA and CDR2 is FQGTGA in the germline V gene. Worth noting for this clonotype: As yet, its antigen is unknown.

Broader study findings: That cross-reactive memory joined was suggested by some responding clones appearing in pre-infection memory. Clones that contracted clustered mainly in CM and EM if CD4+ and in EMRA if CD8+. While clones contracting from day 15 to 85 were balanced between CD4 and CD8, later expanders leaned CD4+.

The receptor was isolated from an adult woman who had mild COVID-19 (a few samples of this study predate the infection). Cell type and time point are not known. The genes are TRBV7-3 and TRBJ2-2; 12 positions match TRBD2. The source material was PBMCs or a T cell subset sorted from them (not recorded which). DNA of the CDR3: TGTGCCAGCAGCCTTAGACTAGCGGGGGCTCCGAACACCGGGGAGCTGTTTTTT. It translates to CASSLRLAGAPNTGELFF.